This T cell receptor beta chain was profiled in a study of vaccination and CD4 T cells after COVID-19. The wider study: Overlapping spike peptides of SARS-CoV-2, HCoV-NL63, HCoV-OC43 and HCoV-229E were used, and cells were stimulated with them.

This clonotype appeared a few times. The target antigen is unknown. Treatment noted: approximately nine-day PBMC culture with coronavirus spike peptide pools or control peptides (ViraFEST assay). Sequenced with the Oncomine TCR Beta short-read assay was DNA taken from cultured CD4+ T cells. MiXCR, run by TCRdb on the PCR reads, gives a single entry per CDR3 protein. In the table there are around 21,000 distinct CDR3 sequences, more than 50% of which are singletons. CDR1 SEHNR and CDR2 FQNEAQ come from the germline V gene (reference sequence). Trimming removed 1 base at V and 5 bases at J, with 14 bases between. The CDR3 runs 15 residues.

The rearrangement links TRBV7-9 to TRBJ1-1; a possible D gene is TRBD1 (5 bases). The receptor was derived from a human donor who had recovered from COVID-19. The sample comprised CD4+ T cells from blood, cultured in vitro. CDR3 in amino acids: CASSLVGQGRTEAFF. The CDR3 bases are TGTGCCAGCAGCTTAGTGGGGCAGGGTAGGACTGAAGCTTTCTTT.